The 8 T cell receptor beta chains below were found in one sample sequenced in a study of T-cell memory formation after mild COVID-19. TCRdb redid the calling of the 5' RACE reads with MiXCR, one entry per CDR3 protein. The profile shows 110,000 to 150,000 distinct CDR3 sequences, 11% to 15% of them singletons. Sequencing was carried out using PBMCs or a T cell subset sorted from them (not recorded which). The source of these receptors is an adult woman who had mild COVID-19 (a few samples of this study predate the infection). Cell type and time point are not known.

This clonotype was found a few times. The chain carries TRBV6-4 and TRBJ2-3; unclear D gene. Germline V CDR1 and CDR2: MRHNA, SNTAGT. V was trimmed by 10 bases and J by 2 bases, leaving 19 bases between them. The CDR3 loop spans 15 amino acids. As DNA, the CDR3 is TGTGCCATCCTCCCTCGGGCCTCTTACACAGATACGCAGTATTTT. This codes for CAILPRASYTDTQYF.

This clonotype has a handful of counts. The chain is built from TRBV6-6 and TRBJ2-1; TRBD2 aligns across 10 bases. With V trimmed by 0 bases and J by 8 bases, 7 bases remained unmatched. Germline V gene sequence: CDR1 MNHNY, CDR2 SVGAGI (reference sequence). The length of the CDR3 is 16 residues. The CDR3 is CASSYSTAGGYDEQFF. In nucleotides, the CDR3 is TGTGCCAGCAGTTACTCGACAGCGGGAGGGTACGATGAGCAGTTCTTC.

The V gene is TRBV2, the J gene TRBJ2-1, with 9 bases identical to TRBD2. Germline CDR1 SNHLY, CDR2 FYNNEI. The CDR3 loop spans 16 amino acids. V lost 6 bases to trimming and J lost 3 bases; unmatched junction nucleotides: 9. The CDR3 is CASSQVGSGGYNEQFF. CDR3 nucleotides: TGTGCCAGCAGCCAAGTCGGTAGCGGGGGCTACAATGAGCAGTTCTTC.

In this sample, this clonotype turned up a few times. The CDR3, as DNA: TGTGCCAGCAGCCCGCTCCCGGAGGTAGCGGGAGCTAATGAGCAGTTCTTC. Its protein is CASSPLPEVAGANEQFF. The chain combines TRBV4-2 with TRBJ2-1; 9 bases fit TRBD2. Germline V CDR1 and CDR2: LGHNA, YNFKEQ. The junction had 14 bases not matched to a gene; V was cut back by 4 bases and J by 7 bases. This CDR3 spans 17 amino acids.

This clonotype was picked up a small number of times. The V and J genes are TRBV14 and TRBJ1-1, with TRBD1 identical over 7 bases. From germline, CDR1 is SGHDN and CDR2 FVKESK. This CDR3 contains 15 residues. The V gene end was trimmed by 2 bases and the J gene end by 1 base; junction bases not matched to a gene: 4. CDR3 residues: CASSQYRGWNTEAFF. As DNA, the CDR3 is TGTGCCAGCAGCCAATACAGGGGATGGAACACTGAAGCTTTCTTT.

This clonotype came up a few times. This rearrangement joins TRBV7-9 to TRBJ2-7; 7 nucleotides align to TRBD1. The germline CDR1 and CDR2 sequences are SEHNR and FQNEAQ (reference sequence). The V segment lost 0 bases and the J segment 1 base; nucleotides outside the gene matches: 0. CDR3 size: 14 residues. CDR3 in DNA: TGTGCCAGCAGCTTAGCGGGACAGTCCTACGAGCAGTACTTC. Translated, it gives CASSLAGQSYEQYF.

Many counts were recorded for this clonotype. The chain carries TRBV29-1 and TRBJ2-3, with D perhaps TRBD2 (6 bases). CDR1 is SQVTM, CDR2 ANQGSEA, per germline. This CDR3 is 13 amino acids long. The V end lost 4 bases, the J end lost 0 bases, and 8 bases lay between the germline ends. This chain's CDR3 is CSVAGDSTDTQYF. Here the CDR3 DNA reads TGCAGCGTTGCGGGAGACAGCACAGATACGCAGTATTTT.

The V and J genes are TRBV7-8 and TRBJ1-1, with 8 bases matching TRBD1. Germline V gene data show CDR1 as SGHVS and CDR2 as FQNEAQ. The CDR3 covers 13 residues. Unmatched junction bases numbered 6, after V lost 1 base and J lost 11 bases. The CDR3 DNA is TGTGCCAGCAGCTTAGGGACAGGGCCCGACGCTTTCTTT. Translating it yields CASSLGTGPDAFF.